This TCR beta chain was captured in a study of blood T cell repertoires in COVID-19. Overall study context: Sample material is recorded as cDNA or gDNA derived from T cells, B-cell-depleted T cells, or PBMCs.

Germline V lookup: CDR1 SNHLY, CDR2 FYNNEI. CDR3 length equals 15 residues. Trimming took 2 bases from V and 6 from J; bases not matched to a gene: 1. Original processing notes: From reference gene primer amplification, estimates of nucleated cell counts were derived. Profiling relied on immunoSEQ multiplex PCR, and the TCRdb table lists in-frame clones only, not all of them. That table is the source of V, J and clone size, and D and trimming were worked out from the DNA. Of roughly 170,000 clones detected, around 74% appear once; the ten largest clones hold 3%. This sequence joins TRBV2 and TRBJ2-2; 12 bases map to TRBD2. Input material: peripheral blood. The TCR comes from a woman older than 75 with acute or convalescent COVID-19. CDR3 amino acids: CASSELAGGPGELFF. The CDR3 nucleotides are TGTGCCAGCAGTGAACTAGCGGGAGGGCCCGGGGAGCTGTTTTTT.